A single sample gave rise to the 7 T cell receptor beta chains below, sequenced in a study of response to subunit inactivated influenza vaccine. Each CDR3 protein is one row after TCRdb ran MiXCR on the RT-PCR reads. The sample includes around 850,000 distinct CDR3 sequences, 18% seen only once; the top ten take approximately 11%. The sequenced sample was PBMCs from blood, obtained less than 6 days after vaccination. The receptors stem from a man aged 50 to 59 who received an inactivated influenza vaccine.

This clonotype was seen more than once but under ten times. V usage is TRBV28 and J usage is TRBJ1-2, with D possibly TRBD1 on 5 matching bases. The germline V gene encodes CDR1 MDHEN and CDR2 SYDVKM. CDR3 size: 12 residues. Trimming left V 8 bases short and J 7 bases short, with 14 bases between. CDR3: CASGIRRVGYTF. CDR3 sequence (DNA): TGTGCCAGCGGTATCCGCAGGGTTGGCTACACCTTC.

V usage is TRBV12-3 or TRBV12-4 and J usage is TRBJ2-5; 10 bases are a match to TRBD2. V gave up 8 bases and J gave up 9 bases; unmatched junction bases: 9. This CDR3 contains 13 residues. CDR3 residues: CASSVTSGRAQYF. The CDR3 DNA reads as TGTGCCAGCTCGGTGACTAGCGGGCGGGCCCAGTACTTC.

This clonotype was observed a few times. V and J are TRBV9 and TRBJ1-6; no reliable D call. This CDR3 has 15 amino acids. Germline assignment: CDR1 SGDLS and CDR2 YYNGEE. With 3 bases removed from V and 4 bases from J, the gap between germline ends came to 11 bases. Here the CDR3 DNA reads TGTGCCAGCAGCGACACCGACCTTTATAATTCACCCCTCCACTTT. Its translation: CASSDTDLYNSPLHF.

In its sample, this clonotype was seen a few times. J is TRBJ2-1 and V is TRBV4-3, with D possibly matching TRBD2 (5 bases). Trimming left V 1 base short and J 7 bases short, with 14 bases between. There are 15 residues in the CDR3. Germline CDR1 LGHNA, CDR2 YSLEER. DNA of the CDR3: TGCGCCAGCAGCCAAGGGACGGGGATAGGGAATGAGCAGTTCTTC. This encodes CASSQGTGIGNEQFF.

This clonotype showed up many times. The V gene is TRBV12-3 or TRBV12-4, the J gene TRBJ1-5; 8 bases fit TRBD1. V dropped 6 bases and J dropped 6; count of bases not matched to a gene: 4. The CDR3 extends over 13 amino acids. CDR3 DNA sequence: TGTGCCAGCAGCGACAGGGGAGGTCAGCCCCAGCATTTT. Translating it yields CASSDRGGQPQHF.

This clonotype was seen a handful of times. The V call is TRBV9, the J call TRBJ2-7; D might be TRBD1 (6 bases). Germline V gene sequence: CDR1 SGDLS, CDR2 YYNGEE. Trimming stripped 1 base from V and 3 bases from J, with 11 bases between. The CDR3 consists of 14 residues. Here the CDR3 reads CASSVQTGDYEQYF. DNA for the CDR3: TGTGCCAGCAGCGTACAGACAGGAGACTACGAGCAGTACTTC.

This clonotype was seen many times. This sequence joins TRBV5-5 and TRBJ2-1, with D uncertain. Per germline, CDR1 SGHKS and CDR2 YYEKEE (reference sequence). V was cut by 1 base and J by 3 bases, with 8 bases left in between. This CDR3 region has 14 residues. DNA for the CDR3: TGTGCCAGCAGCTTGATGCTCAGCTACAATGAGCAGTTCTTC. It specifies CASSLMLSYNEQFF.